This TCR beta chain is from a study of molecular identifiers for immune sequencing clone quantification. This clonotype was counted many times. Antigen: not known. Sorting was used to obtain naive CD8 T cells (CD8+CD4-CCR7+CD45RA+). CDR1 LGHDT and CDR2 YNNKEL come from the germline V gene (reference sequence). V lost 0 bases and J 2 bases, leaving 12 bases between the germline ends. This CDR3 is 16 amino acids long. TCRdb used MiXCR to reprocess the PCR reads, holding one entry per CDR3 protein. This sample has 250,000 to 350,000 distinct CDR3 sequences, with about 21% found just once. Study outcomes and limitations: Even with some 990,000 naive cells present, spiked Jurkat TCR RNA from one cell was reportedly detectable. In naive cells, under 1% of molecules belonged to clones above 20 RNA copies, against over 98% in effector cells.

This clonotype originated in a human donor in good health. Some libraries in this study had Jurkat cell RNA spiked in. Specimen: naive CD8+ T cells from blood, with Jurkat cell RNA spiked in. Subset described: FACS-sorted CD8+CD4-CCR7+CD45RA+ naive T cells. This chain connects TRBV3-1 to TRBJ2-3; D uncertain. The CDR3: CASSQDREWDTDTQYF. As DNA, the CDR3 is TGTGCCAGCAGCCAAGATAGGGAATGGGACACAGATACGCAGTATTTT.